This entry features one TCR beta chain sequence. Looked up from germline, CDR1 is SNHLY and CDR2 is FYNNEI. The V gene lost 6 bases and the J gene lost 2 bases, with 10 bases spanning the gap. The CDR3 runs to 13 residues. This record belongs to a study of shared clonotypes between healthy human individuals. Healthy HIV-negative adults without recent acute infections or vaccinations served as donors. Investigators spread the genomic DNA of each subset evenly over several immunoSEQ plates. Sequenced by immunoSEQ multiplex PCR; TCRdb stores in-frame clones only, minus some. Altogether hundreds of thousands of clones are present, roughly three quarters being singletons, with the ten largest covering more than 10%.

Sequencing used PBMCs. The TCR originated in a woman aged 35 to 49 in good health. Some clones in this sample may be carry-over from other donors' samples. The chain joins TRBV2 to TRBJ1-1; maybe TRBD1 (6 bases). The CDR3 is CASRGAVNTEAFF. In DNA, the CDR3 is TGTGCCAGCAGGGGGGCGGTTAACACTGAAGCTTTCTTT. The full variable domain, rest sourced from reference TRBV2 and TRBJ1-1, is EPEVTQTPSHQVTQMGQEVILRCVPISNHLYFYWYRQILGQKVEFLVSFYNNEISEKSEIFDDQFSVERPDGSNFTLKIRSTKLEDSAMYFCASRGAVNTEAFFGQGTRLTVV.